Listed here are 20 T cell receptor beta chains from one sample, sequenced in a study of blood T cell repertoires in COVID-19. Only in-frame clones appear in the TCRdb table, and some are missing; sequencing was by immunoSEQ multiplex PCR. The sample includes fewer than 250,000 clones, 83% of them seen just once. The specimen sequenced was peripheral blood. These receptors were collected from a woman aged 40 to 55 with active or convalescent COVID-19.

This chain joins TRBV2 and TRBJ2-7; 9 bases map to TRBD1. V gave up 4 bases and J gave up 6 bases; unmatched junction bases: 7. This CDR3 contains 14 residues. Germline values: CDR1 SNHLY, CDR2 FYNNEI. DNA for the CDR3: TGTGCCAGCAGTGCTAACAGGGGGCAAGGCGAGCAGTACTTC. This codes for CASSANRGQGEQYF.

This rearrangement joins TRBV6-6 to TRBJ1-1, with D perhaps TRBD1 (5 bases). Trimming removed 1 base at V and 2 bases at J, with 11 bases between. CDR1 MNHNY and CDR2 SVGAGI come from the germline V gene (reference sequence). The CDR3 length is 15 residues. Here the CDR3 DNA reads TGTGCCAGCAGTTACTTTCAGGGCCCAAACACTGAAGCTTTCTTT. Amino acid sequence: CASSYFQGPNTEAFF.

The chain carries TRBV13 and TRBJ2-7; 7 bases agree with TRBD2. V trimming: 4 bases; J trimming: 2 bases; junction bases outside the gene matches: 11. CDR3 length: 16 amino acids. Germline assignment: CDR1 PRHDT and CDR2 FYEKMQ (reference sequence). In DNA, the CDR3 is TGTGCCAGCAGCTCCCCTCGGACTAGTCGAGCCTACGAGCAGTACTTC. Its protein is CASSSPRTSRAYEQYF.

The chain couples TRBV2 to TRBJ1-1; 7 bases are a match to TRBD1. Unmatched junction bases numbered 10, after V lost 4 bases and J lost 5 bases. Germline V gives CDR1 SNHLY, CDR2 FYNNEI. The CDR3 consists of 15 residues. The CDR3 is CASSVDRSPETEAFF. In DNA form, the CDR3 reads TGTGCCAGCAGTGTGGACAGGTCCCCCGAGACTGAAGCTTTCTTT.

The chain employs TRBV4-3 and TRBJ2-7; D unclear. CDR1 and CDR2 from the germline V gene are LGHNA and YSLEER. The CDR3 consists of 15 residues. V gave up 0 bases and J gave up 0 bases, with 9 bases separating them. The CDR3 protein is CASSQDQSSSYEQYF. In DNA, the CDR3 is TGCGCCAGCAGCCAAGACCAATCCAGCTCCTACGAGCAGTACTTC.

The J gene is TRBJ1-1, the V gene TRBV18; 11 bases match TRBD1. This CDR3 comprises 16 residues. The V gene's germline CDR1 is KGHSH and CDR2 LQKENI. The junction had 5 bases not matched to a gene; V was cut back by 4 bases and J by 1 base. CDR3 sequence: CASSLGQGAGNTEAFF. CDR3 bases: TGTGCCAGCTCACTCGGACAGGGGGCAGGGAACACTGAAGCTTTCTTT.

The CDR3 region has the DNA TGTGCCAGCAGCCCCACCGGGACTAGCGTCGAGCAGTACTTC. Amino acid sequence: CASSPTGTSVEQYF. J is TRBJ2-7 and V is TRBV14, with 10 bases lining up with TRBD2. V lost 4 bases to trimming and J lost 6 bases; unmatched junction nucleotides: 6. CDR1 is SGHDN and CDR2 is FVKESK in the germline V gene. The CDR3 length is 14 residues.

As regards this clone: This sample also contains other DNA sequences that code for the same CDR3. This chain uses TRBV10-3 with TRBJ1-5, with 9 bases matching TRBD1. The J segment lost 3 bases and the V segment lost 5 bases, leaving 5 bases of the junction unmatched. Looked up from germline, CDR1 is ENHRY and CDR2 is SYGVKD. The CDR3 length is 15 residues. CDR3 amino acids: CAISTGQGLNQPQHF. CDR3 in DNA: TGTGCCATCAGTACGGGACAGGGCCTCAATCAGCCCCAGCATTTT.

The chain has TRBV27 and TRBJ2-1; the match to TRBD1 covers 8 bases. CDR1 and CDR2 from the germline V gene are MNHEY and SMNVEV (reference sequence). Trimming took 4 bases from V and 6 from J; bases not matched to a gene: 2. CDR3 length: 13 amino acids. This chain's CDR3 is CASSWDRFNEQFF. The CDR3 nucleotides are TGTGCCAGCAGTTGGGACAGGTTCAATGAGCAGTTCTTC.

Here the CDR3 DNA reads TGTGCCAGCAGTGAAACTAGCGGGCTAAGCTCCTACAATGAGCAGTTCTTC. It is translated as CASSETSGLSSYNEQFF. This chain joins TRBV25-1 and TRBJ2-1, with 9 bases fitting TRBD2. This CDR3 is 17 amino acids long. The V gene end was trimmed by 2 bases and the J gene end by 0 bases; junction bases not matched to a gene: 5. Germline CDR1 reads MGHDK; CDR2 reads SYGVNS.

The rearrangement links TRBV21-1 to TRBJ2-3; the table assigns TRBD2, which was not confirmed against the DNA. TRBV21-1 is annotated as a pseudogene. CDR3 length: 20 residues. The DNA of the CDR3 is TGTGCCAGCAGCAAAGGAGGGAGCAATTGGACTAGGCCGGGCACAGATACGCAGTATTTT. Its translation: CASSKGGSNWTRPGTDTQYF.

This clone has just one count. The V gene is TRBV7-2, the J gene TRBJ2-5; 10 bases are a match to TRBD2. Germline trimming cut 3 bases from V and 5 bases from J; bases unmatched to any gene: 9. The CDR3 totals 16 residues. The germline V gene encodes CDR1 SGHTA and CDR2 FQGNSA. CDR3 coding DNA: TGTGCCAGCAGCTTGGCTAGCGGGGGCTACGGGGAGACCCAGTACTTC. This sequence encodes CASSLASGGYGETQYF.

This clone was detected only once. The genes are TRBV7-9 and TRBJ2-5; TRBD2 matches at 7 bases. The V gene end was trimmed by 5 bases and the J gene end by 4 bases; junction bases not matched to a gene: 10. The CDR3 runs 15 residues. Per the germline V gene, CDR1 is SEHNR and CDR2 is FQNEAQ (reference sequence). The CDR3, as DNA: TGTGCCAGCAGCCCTATAAGTTTAGCGGGAGAGACCCAGTACTTC. It yields the protein CASSPISLAGETQYF.

The genes are TRBV19 and TRBJ1-1; D unresolved. The V gene lost 3 bases and the J gene lost 0 bases, with 11 bases spanning the gap. Per the germline V gene, CDR1 is LNHDA and CDR2 is SQIVND (reference sequence). This CDR3 contains 15 residues. The CDR3 DNA sequence: TGTGCCAGTAGTATGGCCAGATACATGAACACTGAAGCTTTCTTT. Protein: CASSMARYMNTEAFF. Full variable domain (rest looked up from reference TRBV19 and TRBJ1-1): DGGITQSPKYLFRKEGQNVTLSCEQNLNHDAMYWYRQDPGQGLRLIYYSQIVNDFQKGDIAEGYSVSREKKESFPLTVTSAQKNPTAFYLCASSMARYMNTEAFFGQGTRLTVV.

The V call is TRBV5-1, the J call TRBJ1-1; tentatively, D is TRBD1 (5 bases). Trimming left V 4 bases short and J 2 bases short, with 18 bases between. Germline V gene sequence: CDR1 SGHRS, CDR2 YFSETQ. This CDR3 spans 16 amino acids. The CDR3 coding sequence is TGCGCCAGCAGCCCTTATAAGGCAGGGCTAAACACTGAAGCTTTCTTT. It specifies CASSPYKAGLNTEAFF.

This chain connects TRBV5-4 to TRBJ2-4; TRBD2 is a possible D gene (5 bases). Germline CDR1 and CDR2: SGHNT and YYREEE (reference sequence). The CDR3 contains 16 residues. V lost 0 bases and J 0 bases, leaving 10 bases between the germline ends. CDR3 loop: CASSLGGPSAKNIQYF. The DNA for the CDR3 is TGTGCCAGCAGCTTGGGAGGGCCCTCAGCCAAAAACATTCAGTACTTC.

The chain uses TRBV7-8 and TRBJ1-2; D is unresolved. Germline V gene data show CDR1 as SGHVS and CDR2 as FQNEAQ. Trimming shortened V by 8 bases and J by 1 base, and 17 bases separated the two germline ends. The CDR3 covers 15 residues. The CDR3 DNA reads TGTGCCAGCTCCTTCGGCCGGCGGGATAACTATGGCTACACCTTC. Translated: CASSFGRRDNYGYTF.

The chain carries TRBV24-1 and TRBJ2-5, with 8 bases lining up with TRBD2. This CDR3 is built from 17 residues. Germline V gene data show CDR1 as KGHDR and CDR2 as SFDVKD. J gave up 5 bases and V 7 bases, and 17 bases lay outside the gene matches. CDR3 bases: TGTGCCACCAGCGGAGGGTGGGGACGGGGGGGTCCGGAGACCCAGTACTTC. It is translated as CATSGGWGRGGPETQYF.

The V gene is TRBV7-2, the J gene TRBJ1-6; tentative D call: TRBD1 (6 bases). V was shortened by 6 bases and J by 3 bases, with 18 bases between the two germline ends. The CDR3 is made up of 17 amino acids. Germline loops: CDR1 SGHTA, CDR2 FQGNSA. The CDR3 region has the DNA TGTGCCAGCAGGGGGGCGCAGGGACGATTCTATAATTCACCCCTCCACTTT. Amino acid sequence: CASRGAQGRFYNSPLHF.

V is TRBV11-2 and J is TRBJ2-1; TRBD2 agrees at 7 bases. CDR1 and CDR2 (germline): SGHAT, FQNNGV. This CDR3 spans 14 amino acids. Trimming at V came to 5 bases and at J to 10 bases, leaving 11 bases not matched to a gene. The CDR3 coding sequence is TGTGCCAGCAGCCGGGCTAGCGGAGGGGACGAGCAGTTCTTC. The encoded protein is CASSRASGGDEQFF.